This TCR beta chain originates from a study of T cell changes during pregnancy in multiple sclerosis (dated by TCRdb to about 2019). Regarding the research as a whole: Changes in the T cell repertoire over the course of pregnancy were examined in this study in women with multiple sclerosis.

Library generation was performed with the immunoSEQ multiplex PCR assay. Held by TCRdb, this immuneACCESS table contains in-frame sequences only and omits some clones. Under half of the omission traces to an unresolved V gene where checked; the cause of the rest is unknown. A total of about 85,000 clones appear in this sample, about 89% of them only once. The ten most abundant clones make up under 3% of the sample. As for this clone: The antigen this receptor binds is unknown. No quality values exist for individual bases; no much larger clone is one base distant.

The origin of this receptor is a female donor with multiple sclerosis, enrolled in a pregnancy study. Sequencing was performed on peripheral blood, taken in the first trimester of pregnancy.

The CDR3 protein sequence reads: CASSLVLDSTYEQYF. The nucleotide sequence reads TGCGCCAGCAGCTTGGTTCTGGACAGTACCTACGAGCAGTACTTC. This chain joins TRBV5-1 to TRBJ2-7; the D region possibly corresponds to TRBD1 (6 bases align). For CDR1 and CDR2, the germline V gene lists SGHRS and YFSETQ. The CDR3 sequence holds 15 residues, the cysteine and phenylalanine included. Only the CDR3 portion is preserved as DNA: 45 bases, with reading frame beginning at the first base. V is cut by 0 bases and J by 2 bases, and the space between the germline ends is 12 bases.